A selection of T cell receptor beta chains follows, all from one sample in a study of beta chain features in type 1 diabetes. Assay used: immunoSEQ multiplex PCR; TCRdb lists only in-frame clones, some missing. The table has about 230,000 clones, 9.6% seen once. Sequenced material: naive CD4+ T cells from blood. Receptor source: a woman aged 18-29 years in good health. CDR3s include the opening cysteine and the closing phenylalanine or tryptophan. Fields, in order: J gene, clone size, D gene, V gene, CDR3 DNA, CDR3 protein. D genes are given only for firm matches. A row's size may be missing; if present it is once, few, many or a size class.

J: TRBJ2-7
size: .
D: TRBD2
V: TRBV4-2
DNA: TGTGCCAGCAGCCAAGAGCTAGCGGGACTATACGAGCAGTACTTC
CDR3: CASSQELAGLYEQYF

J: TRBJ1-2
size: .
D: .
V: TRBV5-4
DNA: TGTGCCAGCAGCTTCGAACTGTCAGCGAGTGGCTACACCTTC
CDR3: CASSFELSASGYTF

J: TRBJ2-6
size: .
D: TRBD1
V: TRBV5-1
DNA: TGCGCCAGCAGCTCGAGCGAGGGGGCGCTTGGGGCCAACGTCCTGACTTTC
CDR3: CASSSSEGALGANVLTF

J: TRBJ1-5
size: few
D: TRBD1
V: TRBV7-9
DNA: TGTGCCAGCAGCCTCGGACAGGGGGATAGCAATCAGCCCCAGCATTTT
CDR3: CASSLGQGDSNQPQHF

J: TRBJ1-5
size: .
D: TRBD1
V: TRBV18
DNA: TGTGCCAGCGCTTACCGGGACAGTGGCAATCAGCCCCAGCATTTT
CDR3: CASAYRDSGNQPQHF

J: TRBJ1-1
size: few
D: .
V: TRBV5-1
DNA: TGCGCCAGCAGCACCTCGGTGGGACAAGTGAACACTGAAGCTTTCTTT
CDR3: CASSTSVGQVNTEAFF

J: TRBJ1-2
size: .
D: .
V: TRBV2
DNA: TGTGCCAGCAGTACTGATCGTGCCAGGGCTCTCGACTATGGCTACACCTTC
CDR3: CASSTDRARALDYGYTF

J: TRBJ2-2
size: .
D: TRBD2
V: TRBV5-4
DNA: TGTGCCAGCAGCTTGGCTAGCGGGAGCCCTAACACCGGGGAGCTGTTTTTT
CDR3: CASSLASGSPNTGELFF

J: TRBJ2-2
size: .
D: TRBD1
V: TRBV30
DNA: TGTGCCTGGAGTAGGGACAGGTCCTCTGCCGGGGAGCTGTTTTTT
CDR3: CAWSRDRSSAGELFF

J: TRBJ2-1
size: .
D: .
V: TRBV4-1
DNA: TGCGCCAGCAGCCAAGGTAGTGCGGAGAGGTCCAATGAGCAGTTCTTC
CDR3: CASSQGSAERSNEQFF

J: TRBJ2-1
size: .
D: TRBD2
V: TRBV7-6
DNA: TGTGCCAGCAGCTTAGGACTAGCGGGAGGCAATGAGCAGTTCTTC
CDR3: CASSLGLAGGNEQFF